This TCR beta chain is drawn from a study of T cells in Graves' hyperthyroidism and ophthalmopathy. This clonotype has just a few counts. TCR beta CDR3 region amplification was performed from RNA transcripts. First-round RT-PCR with HTBI primers amplified the TCR CDR3 region. TCRdb ran MiXCR on the multiplex PCR reads and lists one entry per CDR3 protein. The table includes about 540,000 distinct CDR3 sequences, about 43% detected once. CDR3 length: 14 residues. Germline values: CDR1 SEHNR, CDR2 FQNEAQ (reference sequence). J gave up 8 bases and V 7 bases, and 8 bases lay outside the gene matches. Material: peripheral blood or thyroid tissue (not recorded which). The chain carries TRBV7-9 and TRBJ1-6, with 7 positions matching TRBD1. This receptor was identified in a woman younger than 30 with Graves' hyperthyroidism. The DNA of the CDR3 is TGTGCCAGCACCCCCCGGACAGGAGATTCACCCCTCCACTTT. Translated, it gives CASTPRTGDSPLHF.